The rows below give T cell receptor beta chains drawn from one sample of a study of blood T cell repertoires in COVID-19. The method was immunoSEQ multiplex PCR; TCRdb's version includes in-frame clones alone and lacks a portion of them. There are about 110,000 clones in the sample; approximately 89% occur only once, and 6.5% to 7% lies in the top ten. The sequenced sample consisted of peripheral blood. The origin of the receptors is a man in his fifties with active or convalescent COVID-19. The CDR3 runs from the conserved cysteine through the conserved F or W. Each record gives: clone size, D gene, J gene, V gene, CDR3 protein, CDR3 DNA. The D gene is left open where the match is weak. Not all rows give a size; the values are once, few, many and, for expanded clones, a class.

>.|TRBD2|TRBJ2-1|TRBV29-1
CSVAGTSGSNEQFF
TGCAGCGTCGCGGGGACTAGCGGGAGTAATGAGCAGTTCTTC
>.|.|TRBJ2-3|TRBV20-1
CSAQMWDTQYF
TGCAGTGCCCAGATGTGGGATACGCAGTATTTT
>.|TRBD2|TRBJ2-3|TRBV28
CASSLSGRPGPYRTQYF
TGTGCCAGCAGTTTGTCCGGGAGGCCCGGCCCTTATCGGACGCAGTATTTT
>few|.|TRBJ2-7|TRBV27
CASTQRAGSNEQYF
TGTGCCAGCACACAGAGGGCGGGTTCGAACGAGCAGTACTTC
>.|.|TRBJ1-2|TRBV7-8
CASSPGFQGYGYTF
TGTGCCAGCTCTCCGGGTTTCCAAGGCTATGGCTACACCTTC
>.|TRBD1|TRBJ1-2|TRBV18
CASSIEGQGFGYTF
TGTGCCAGCTCGATCGAGGGACAGGGTTTTGGCTACACCTTC
>.|TRBD2|TRBJ2-7|TRBV7-9
CASSYSGSGIEQYF
TGTGCCAGCAGCTATAGCGGGAGCGGGATCGAGCAGTACTTC
>.|.|TRBJ2-1|TRBV29-1
CSLGAGNSYNEQFF
TGCAGCCTTGGGGCGGGAAACTCCTACAATGAGCAGTTCTTC
>.|.|TRBJ1-2|TRBV19
CASSTDSSSYGYTF
TGTGCCAGTAGTACAGATTCTTCGAGCTATGGCTACACCTTC
>.|TRBD1|TRBJ2-7|TRBV6-5
CASSYGPGQGTHEQYF
TGTGCCAGCAGTTACGGACCGGGACAGGGTACCCACGAGCAGTACTTC
>.|.|TRBJ1-3|TRBV6-4
CASRRDTNSGNTIYF
TGTGCCAGCAGAAGGGACACCAACTCTGGAAACACCATATATTTT
>.|.|TRBJ2-2|TRBV7-9
CASSPSAVGTGELFF
TGTGCCAGCAGCCCAAGTGCGGTGGGCACCGGGGAGCTGTTTTTT
>.|.|TRBJ1-2|TRBV7-2
CASSLTGATLNYGYTF
TGTGCCAGCAGCTTGACAGGCGCGACTCTTAACTATGGCTACACCTTC
>few|.|TRBJ1-1|TRBV27
CASSLLGAGTEAFF
TGTGCCAGCAGTTTATTGGGGGCTGGCACTGAAGCTTTCTTT
>.|.|TRBJ2-1|TRBV27
CASSLSYNEQFF
TGTGCCAGCAGTCTGAGTTACAATGAGCAGTTCTTC
>once|.|TRBJ2-7|TRBV7-6
CASSPGITYEQYF
TGTGCCAGCAGCCCCGGGATAACCTACGAGCAGTACTTC
>.|.|TRBJ2-5|TRBV2
CASTQGLETQYF
TGTGCCAGCACCCAAGGACTAGAGACCCAGTACTTC
>.|TRBD1|TRBJ1-1|TRBV6-1
CAGQGYGTEAFF
TGTGCCGGACAGGGGTACGGCACTGAAGCTTTCTTT
>.|TRBD2|TRBJ2-7|TRBV20-1
CSASGLGASGYSYEQYF
TGCAGTGCTAGTGGCCTAGGCGCTAGCGGATATTCCTACGAGCAGTACTTC
>.|TRBD2|TRBJ2-6|TRBV4-3
CASSHLGTSGSAGANVLTF
TGCGCCAGCAGCCATTTGGGGACTAGCGGGAGTGCTGGGGCCAACGTCCTGACTTTC
>.|.|TRBJ2-2|TRBV7-9
CASSETGTGELFF
TGTGCCAGCAGCGAGACGGGCACCGGGGAGCTGTTTTTT
>.|.|TRBJ1-1|TRBV18
CASSPVLSGGETEAFF
TGTGCCAGCTCACCTGTGTTGTCGGGGGGAGAGACTGAAGCTTTCTTT
>.|TRBD1|TRBJ1-3|TRBV29-1
CSAATGFNSGNTIYF
TGCAGCGCAGCGACAGGGTTCAACTCTGGAAACACCATATATTTT
>.|TRBD1|TRBJ2-1|TRBV5-1
CASSRQGPPGEQFF
TGCGCCAGCAGCAGACAGGGCCCACCGGGAGAGCAGTTCTTC
>.|.|TRBJ1-4|TRBV19
CASSINGGANEKLFF
TGTGCCAGTAGTATTAACGGGGGAGCTAATGAAAAACTGTTTTTT
>.|TRBD2|TRBJ2-1|TRBV4-3
CASSLQRGTSGSSWEQFF
TGCGCCAGCAGCCTCCAAAGGGGGACTAGCGGGAGTTCTTGGGAGCAGTTCTTC
>.|TRBD2|TRBJ2-7|TRBV5-1
CASSLGVGLAGDLSYEQYF
TGCGCCAGCAGCTTAGGGGTGGGACTAGCGGGAGACCTCTCCTACGAGCAGTACTTC
>.|.|TRBJ2-1|TRBV7-2
CASSPLRAYNEQFF
TGTGCCAGCAGCCCCCTCCGAGCTTACAATGAGCAGTTCTTC
>.|TRBD2|TRBJ2-3|TRBV4-3
CASSHGGSPSTDTQYF
TGCGCCAGCAGCCACGGGGGGTCACCAAGCACAGATACGCAGTATTTT
>.|TRBD2|TRBJ2-1|TRBV28
CASSPGGSLEQFF
TGTGCCAGCAGTCCGGGGGGTAGTTTGGAGCAGTTCTTC
>.|.|TRBJ2-2|TRBV5-4
CASSAGPNANTGELFF
TGTGCCAGCAGCGCGGGACCCAACGCGAACACCGGGGAGCTGTTTTTT
>.|TRBD1|TRBJ1-2|TRBV2
CASSEAPGQGFYGYTF
TGTGCCAGCAGTGAAGCGCCGGGACAGGGGTTCTATGGCTACACCTTC
>.|TRBD2|TRBJ2-5|TRBV7-2
CASSLVTSGWETQYF
TGTGCCAGCAGCTTAGTTACTAGCGGGTGGGAGACCCAGTACTTC
>.|.|TRBJ1-1|TRBV6-1
CASSEAQNTEAFF
TGTGCCAGCAGTGAGGCCCAGAACACTGAAGCTTTCTTT
>.|.|TRBJ2-2|TRBV15
CATSDRVVNTGELFF
TGTGCCACCAGCGATCGAGTGGTAAACACCGGGGAGCTGTTTTTT
>.|.|TRBJ2-3|TRBV4-1
CASSQQSGSTDTQYF
TGCGCCAGCAGCCAACAAAGCGGGAGCACAGATACGCAGTATTTT
>.|TRBD2|TRBJ2-3|TRBV29-1
CSVESLGTSGSADTQYF
TGCAGCGTTGAGTCACTTGGGACTAGCGGGAGTGCAGATACGCAGTATTTT
>.|.|TRBJ1-2|TRBV12-3/TRBV12-4
CASSYYRDYGYTF
TGTGCCAGCAGCTACTACAGGGATTATGGCTACACCTTC
>.|.|TRBJ1-2|TRBV15
CATSRGYRDKDYGYTF
TGTGCCACCAGCAGAGGCTACAGGGATAAGGACTATGGCTACACCTTC
>once|.|TRBJ2-7|TRBV15
CAIPGGSYEQYF
TGTGCCATCCCAGGGGGGTCCTACGAGCAGTACTTC
>.|TRBD1|TRBJ1-5|TRBV6-1
CASSEQGASNQPQHF
TGTGCCAGCAGTGAACAGGGGGCTAGCAATCAGCCCCAGCATTTT
>.|TRBD1|TRBJ2-7|TRBV28
CASRPGTGHSYEQYF
TGTGCCAGCAGACCCGGGACAGGGCACTCCTACGAGCAGTACTTC
>.|.|TRBJ2-7|TRBV7-6
CASSGWRDAAFYEQYF
TGTGCCAGCAGTGGGTGGAGAGACGCCGCCTTCTACGAGCAGTACTTC
>.|.|TRBJ2-5|TRBV5-1
CASKDGSGSEETQYF
TGCGCCAGCAAAGATGGGAGCGGATCAGAAGAGACCCAGTACTTC
>.|TRBD2|TRBJ2-3|TRBV28
CASSFGLDRTDTQYF
TGTGCCAGCAGTTTCGGACTAGACCGCACAGATACGCAGTATTTT
>once|TRBD1|TRBJ2-1|TRBV30
CAWSETGTYNEQFF
TGTGCCTGGAGTGAGACAGGGACCTACAATGAGCAGTTCTTC
>once|.|TRBJ2-3|TRBV29-1
CSVTGTDTQYF
TGCAGCGTTACGGGCACAGATACGCAGTATTTT
>.|TRBD2|TRBJ2-5|TRBV7-6
CASSSGGRRDETQYF
TGTGCCAGCAGCTCAGGCGGGAGGAGAGACGAGACCCAGTACTTC
>.|.|TRBJ1-2|TRBV28
CASSLQNYGYTF
TGTGCCAGCAGTTTACAAAACTATGGCTACACCTTC
>.|TRBD1|TRBJ2-6|TRBV5-6
CASRVGQGLTGANVLTF
TGTGCCAGCAGAGTGGGACAGGGGTTAACTGGGGCCAACGTCCTGACTTTC